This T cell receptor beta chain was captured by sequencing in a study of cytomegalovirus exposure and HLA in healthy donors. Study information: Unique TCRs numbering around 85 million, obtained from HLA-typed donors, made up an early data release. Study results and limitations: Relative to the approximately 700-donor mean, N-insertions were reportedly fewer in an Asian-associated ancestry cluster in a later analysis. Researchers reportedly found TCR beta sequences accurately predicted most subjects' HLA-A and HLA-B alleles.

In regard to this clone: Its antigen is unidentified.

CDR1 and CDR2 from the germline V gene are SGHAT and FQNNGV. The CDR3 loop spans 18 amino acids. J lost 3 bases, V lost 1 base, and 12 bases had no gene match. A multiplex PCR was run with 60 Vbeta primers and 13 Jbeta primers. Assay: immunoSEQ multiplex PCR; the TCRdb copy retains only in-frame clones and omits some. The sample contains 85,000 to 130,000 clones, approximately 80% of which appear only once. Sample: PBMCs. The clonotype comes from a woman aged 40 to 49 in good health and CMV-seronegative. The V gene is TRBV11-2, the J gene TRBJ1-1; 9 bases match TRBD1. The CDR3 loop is CASSLAPGQGFPYTEAFF. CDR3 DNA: TGTGCCAGCAGCTTAGCCCCCGGACAGGGGTTCCCATACACTGAAGCTTTCTTT.